The T cell receptor (beta chain) described here comes from a study of PD-1 blockade in classical Hodgkin lymphoma. Using immunoSEQ multiplex PCR, the repertoire was profiled, and TCRdb retains in-frame clones only, with some absent. Of tens of thousands of clones listed, approximately 92% are singletons. CDR1 and CDR2 (germline): MNHNS, SASEGT. Trimming took off 4 bases at V and 4 bases at J, with 15 bases between the two ends. This CDR3 is built from 15 residues. Patients all relapsed after autologous stem cell transplantation, and there was variation in brentuximab vedotin exposure. This sequence originates from a human donor with classical Hodgkin lymphoma. Sequenced material: peripheral blood mononuclear cells (PBMCs), taken before the second cycle of nivolumab. The chain is built from TRBV6-1 and TRBJ2-3; D may be TRBD1 (6 bases). The CDR3 region has the DNA TGTGCCAGCAGTGGACAGGTAAAGGGTTCAGATACGCAGTATTTT. Amino acids: CASSGQVKGSDTQYF.